Presented here are 18 T cell receptor beta chains from one specimen sequenced in a study of cytomegalovirus exposure and HLA in healthy donors. The PCR employed 60 Vbeta primers together with 13 Jbeta primers. Data came from immunoSEQ multiplex PCR; TCRdb stores just in-frame clones and leaves some out. The sample lists around 160,000 clones, around four fifths occurring once. Sequencing was carried out using PBMCs. Receptor source: a man between 18 and 35 years old in good health and CMV-seropositive.

The genes are TRBV15 and TRBJ1-1; perhaps TRBD1 as D (6 bases). Per germline, CDR1 LNHNV and CDR2 YYDKDF (reference sequence). The length of the CDR3 is 13 residues. Trimming pared 5 bases from V and 5 bases from J, leaving 12 bases between. CDR3 in DNA: TGTGCCACCAGCGGGGGCAGAGGAACTGAAGCTTTCTTT. Protein: CATSGGRGTEAFF.

The gene calls are TRBV11-2 and TRBJ1-1; D call uncertain. V lost 3 bases, J lost 1 base, and 6 bases lay in between. Germline V gene data show CDR1 as SGHAT and CDR2 as FQNNGV. There are 13 residues in the CDR3. The CDR3 sequence: CASSFGQNTEAFF. As DNA, the CDR3 is TGTGCCAGCAGCTTTGGGCAGAACACTGAAGCTTTCTTT. The full variable domain, its missing parts supplied by reference TRBV11-2 and TRBJ1-1, is EAGVAQSPRYKIIEKRQSVAFWCNPISGHATLYWYQQILGQGPKLLIQFQNNGVVDDSQLPKDRFSAERLKGVDSTLKIQPAKLEDSAVYLCASSFGQNTEAFFGQGTRLTVV.

This clone was observed a single time. The gene calls are TRBV2 and TRBJ1-4; D is unresolved. This CDR3 comprises 14 residues. Trimming shortened V by 6 bases and J by 5 bases, and 13 bases separated the two germline ends. CDR1 and CDR2 from the germline V gene are SNHLY and FYNNEI. DNA of the CDR3: TGTGCCAGCAGGTGGCCTTCCTTGAATGAAAAACTGTTTTTT. The encoded protein is CASRWPSLNEKLFF.

The CDR3 nucleotides read TGTGCCAGCAGCGAAAAGACAGGGAGTACTGAAGCTTTCTTT. It is translated as CASSEKTGSTEAFF. The V gene is TRBV9, the J gene TRBJ1-1; 7 positions agree with TRBD1. The CDR3 loop spans 14 amino acids. With 3 bases clipped from V and 5 bases from J, the junction kept 7 bases outside the gene matches. The germline gives CDR1 SGDLS, CDR2 YYNGEE.

The rearrangement links TRBV27 to TRBJ1-2, with 7 bases lining up with TRBD1. The germline V gene has CDR1 MNHEY and CDR2 SMNVEV (reference sequence). The CDR3 covers 14 residues. The junction had 7 bases not matched to a gene; V was cut back by 2 bases and J by 7 bases. CDR3: CASSLLGRGTGYTF. The CDR3 bases are TGTGCCAGCAGTTTACTGGGCAGGGGGACTGGCTACACCTTC.

The chain uses TRBV10-3 and TRBJ2-1, with 7 bases fitting TRBD1. After removal of 4 bases from V and 3 bases from J, the junction contained 3 bases not matched to a gene. The CDR3 runs 14 residues. Germline CDR1 is ENHRY and CDR2 is SYGVKD. This chain's CDR3 is CAISGGGFYNEQFF. The CDR3 coding sequence is TGTGCCATCAGTGGAGGGGGCTTCTACAATGAGCAGTTCTTC.

The gene calls are TRBV4-3 and TRBJ2-5; 7 bases align to TRBD2. Looked up from germline, CDR1 is LGHNA and CDR2 is YSLEER. The CDR3 runs 15 residues. Unmatched junction bases numbered 2, after V lost 0 bases and J lost 1 base. The chain's CDR3 is CASSQDLAVQETQYF. The CDR3 region has the DNA TGCGCCAGCAGCCAAGATCTAGCGGTCCAAGAGACCCAGTACTTC.

The J gene is TRBJ2-7, the V gene TRBV7-9; 9 nucleotides match TRBD2. CDR1 and CDR2 from the germline V gene are SEHNR and FQNEAQ (reference sequence). The ends lost 5 bases at V and 2 bases at J; junction bases unmatched: 1. This CDR3 has 13 residues. CDR3 sequence: CASSRLAAYEQYF. CDR3 nucleotides: TGTGCCAGCAGCCGACTAGCGGCCTACGAGCAGTACTTC.

This sequence joins TRBV7-6 and TRBJ2-5; 7 positions match TRBD2. V lost 5 bases and J lost 4; bases outside the gene matches: 4. The CDR3 consists of 13 residues. Per the germline V gene, CDR1 is SGHVS and CDR2 is FNYEAQ. The CDR3 region is CASSRSGIETQYF. CDR3 sequence (DNA): TGTGCCAGCAGCAGAAGCGGGATAGAGACCCAGTACTTC.

The CDR3 reads CASSLSRGLSSYNEQFF. As DNA, the CDR3 is TGTGCCAGCAGCTTGTCGCGAGGGTTAAGCTCCTACAATGAGCAGTTCTTC. This chain uses TRBV5-6 with TRBJ2-1, with a possible D match to TRBD2 (5 bases). V was clipped by 1 base and J by 0 bases, with 14 bases between them. Germline lookup yields CDR1 SGHDT and CDR2 YYEEEE. This CDR3 is 17 amino acids long.

This clone turned up a few times. V is TRBV27 and J is TRBJ2-2; 12 bases agree with TRBD1. CDR1 is MNHEY, CDR2 SMNVEV, per germline (reference sequence). Unmatched junction bases numbered 15, after V lost 3 bases and J lost 7 bases. The CDR3 is made up of 19 amino acids. In DNA form, the CDR3 reads TGTGCCAGCAGTTTCCACAGCGCCGGGACAGGGGGCGTCTACGGGGAGCTGTTTTTT. This codes for CASSFHSAGTGGVYGELFF.

The chain links TRBV4-2 to TRBJ2-2, with TRBD1 as a possible D gene (5 bases). CDR3 length equals 14 residues. Germline CDR1 is LGHNA and CDR2 is YNFKEQ. The germline V and J ends were trimmed by 5 bases and 3 bases, with 10 bases remaining between them. CDR3 amino acids: CASSFVGDTGELFF. CDR3 nucleotides: TGTGCCAGCAGCTTTGTAGGGGACACCGGGGAGCTGTTTTTT.

This clone was recorded only once. The CDR3 nucleotides read TGTGCCACCACTAGCGGACTAACCGGGGAGCTGTTTTTT. It encodes CATTSGLTGELFF. This chain links TRBV6-1 with TRBJ2-2; 8 nucleotides align to TRBD2. V was clipped by 10 bases and J by 5 bases; unmatched bases: 6. CDR1 and CDR2 from the germline V gene are MNHNS and SASEGT. The CDR3 covers 13 residues.

The V call is TRBV6-1, the J call TRBJ1-1; the match to TRBD1 covers 7 bases. The CDR3 runs to 13 residues. CDR1 is MNHNS, CDR2 SASEGT, per germline. J was trimmed by 8 bases and V by 6 bases; bases with no gene match: 9. CDR3 amino acids: CASRPGQVPEAFF. In DNA form, the CDR3 reads TGTGCCAGCAGACCCGGACAGGTCCCCGAAGCTTTCTTT.

The CDR3 region is CASSIRQGAGYGYTF. The CDR3 DNA follows: TGTGCCAGCAGCATTCGACAGGGGGCAGGCTATGGCTACACCTTC. The V and J genes are TRBV7-8 and TRBJ1-2, with 10 bases aligning to TRBD1. Germline CDR1 reads SGHVS; CDR2 reads FQNEAQ. V lost 5 bases to trimming and J lost 4 bases; unmatched junction nucleotides: 7. The CDR3 is 15 residues long.

The chain couples TRBV7-2 to TRBJ2-7; the match to TRBD1 covers 9 bases. The germline V gene has CDR1 SGHTA and CDR2 FQGNSA. With V trimmed by 0 bases and J by 3 bases, 3 bases remained unmatched. This CDR3 has 15 residues. CDR3 DNA: TGTGCCAGCAGCTTAGCGGGACAGGGAGGCTACGAGCAGTACTTC. It specifies CASSLAGQGGYEQYF.

The chain carries TRBV2 and TRBJ2-4, with TRBD1 as a possible D gene (6 bases). V gave up 6 bases and J gave up 4 bases, with 13 bases separating them. Germline assignment: CDR1 SNHLY and CDR2 FYNNEI. The length of the CDR3 is 14 residues. The CDR3 reads CASRLDRNKNIQYF. The DNA for the CDR3 is TGTGCCAGCAGGTTGGACAGAAATAAAAACATTCAGTACTTC.

The CDR3: CASSQGSGGGYEQYF. DNA for the CDR3: TGCGCCAGCAGCCAAGGCTCAGGGGGCGGCTACGAGCAGTACTTC. The chain couples TRBV4-1 to TRBJ2-7; TRBD1 matches 8 bases. The length of the CDR3 is 15 residues. Germline V CDR1 and CDR2: MGHRA, YSYEKL. V shed 1 base, J shed 3 bases, and the junction held 5 bases outside the gene matches.